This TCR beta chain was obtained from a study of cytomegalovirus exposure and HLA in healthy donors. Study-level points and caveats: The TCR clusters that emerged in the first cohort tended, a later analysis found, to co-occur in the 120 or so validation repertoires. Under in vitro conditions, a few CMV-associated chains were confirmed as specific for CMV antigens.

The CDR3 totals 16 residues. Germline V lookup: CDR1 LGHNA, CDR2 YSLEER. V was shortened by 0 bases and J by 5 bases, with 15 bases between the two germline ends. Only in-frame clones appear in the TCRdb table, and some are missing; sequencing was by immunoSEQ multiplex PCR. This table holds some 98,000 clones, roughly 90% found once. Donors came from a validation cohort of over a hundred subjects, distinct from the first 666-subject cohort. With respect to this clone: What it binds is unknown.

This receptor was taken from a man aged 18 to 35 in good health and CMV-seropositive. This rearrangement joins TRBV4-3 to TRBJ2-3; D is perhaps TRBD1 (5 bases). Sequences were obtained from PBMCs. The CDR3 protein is CASSQDTGSHGDTQYF. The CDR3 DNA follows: TGCGCCAGCAGCCAAGATACAGGTTCCCATGGAGATACGCAGTATTTT.